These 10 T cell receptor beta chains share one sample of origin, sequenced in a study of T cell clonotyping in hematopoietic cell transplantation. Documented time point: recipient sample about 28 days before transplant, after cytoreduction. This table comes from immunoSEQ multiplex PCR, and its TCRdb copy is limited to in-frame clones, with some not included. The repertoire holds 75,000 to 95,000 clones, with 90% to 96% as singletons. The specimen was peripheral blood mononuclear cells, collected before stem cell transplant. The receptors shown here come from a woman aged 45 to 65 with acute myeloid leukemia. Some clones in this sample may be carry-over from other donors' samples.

CDR3 nucleotides: TGTGCCAGCAGTTCCCCAGGGACAGAGGGCTATGGCTACACCTTC. Its protein is CASSSPGTEGYGYTF. The chain uses TRBV28 and TRBJ1-2; the match to TRBD1 covers 7 bases. The J segment lost 4 bases and the V segment lost 4 bases, leaving 9 bases of the junction unmatched. The V gene's germline CDR1 is MDHEN and CDR2 SYDVKM. This CDR3 contains 15 residues.

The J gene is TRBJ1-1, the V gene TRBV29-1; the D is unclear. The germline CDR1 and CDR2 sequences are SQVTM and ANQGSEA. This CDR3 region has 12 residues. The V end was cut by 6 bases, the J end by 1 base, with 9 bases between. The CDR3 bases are TGCAGCGTAACAAATGAGAACACTGAAGCTTTCTTT. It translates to CSVTNENTEAFF.

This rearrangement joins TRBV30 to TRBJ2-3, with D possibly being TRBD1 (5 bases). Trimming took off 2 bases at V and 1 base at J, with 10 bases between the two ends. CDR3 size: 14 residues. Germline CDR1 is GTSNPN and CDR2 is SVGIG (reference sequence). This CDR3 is CAWSTLGGTDTQYF. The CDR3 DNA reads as TGTGCCTGGAGTACGCTAGGGGGCACAGATACGCAGTATTTT.

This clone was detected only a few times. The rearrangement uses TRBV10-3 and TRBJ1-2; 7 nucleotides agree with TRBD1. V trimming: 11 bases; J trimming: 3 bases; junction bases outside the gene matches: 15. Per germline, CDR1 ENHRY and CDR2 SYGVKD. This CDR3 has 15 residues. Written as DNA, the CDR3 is TGTGCCTCCCAATCTCGGGGAACAGGGGACTATGGCTACACCTTC. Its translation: CASQSRGTGDYGYTF.

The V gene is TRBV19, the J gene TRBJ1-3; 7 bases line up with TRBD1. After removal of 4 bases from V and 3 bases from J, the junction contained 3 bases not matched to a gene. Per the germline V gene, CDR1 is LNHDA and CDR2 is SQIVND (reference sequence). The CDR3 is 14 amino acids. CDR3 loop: CASSTTGYGNTIYF. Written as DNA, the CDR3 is TGTGCCAGTAGTACGACAGGGTATGGAAACACCATATATTTT.

CDR3 residues: CASSRTGYTSNQPQHF. DNA of the CDR3: TGTGCCAGCAGCCGGACAGGATATACTAGCAATCAGCCCCAGCATTTT. This chain uses TRBV7-8 with TRBJ1-5, with 7 bases matching TRBD1. This CDR3 contains 16 residues. Losses at the gene ends were 5 bases for V and 0 bases for J; bases not matched to a gene: 7. Germline V lookup: CDR1 SGHVS, CDR2 FQNEAQ. Based on the CDR3 plus reference TRBV7-8 and TRBJ1-5, the full variable domain is GAGVSQSPRYKVAKRGQDVALRCDPISGHVSLFWYQQALGQGPEFLTYFQNEAQLDKSGLPSDRFFAERPEGSVSTLKIQRTQQEDSAVYLCASSRTGYTSNQPQHFGDGTRLSIL.

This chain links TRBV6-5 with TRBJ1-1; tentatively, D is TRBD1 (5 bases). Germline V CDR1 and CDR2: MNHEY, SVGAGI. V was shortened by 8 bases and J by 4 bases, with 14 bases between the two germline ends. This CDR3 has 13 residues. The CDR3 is CASDSGVGTEAFF. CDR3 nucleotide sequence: TGTGCCAGCGACAGCGGAGTAGGCACTGAAGCTTTCTTT.

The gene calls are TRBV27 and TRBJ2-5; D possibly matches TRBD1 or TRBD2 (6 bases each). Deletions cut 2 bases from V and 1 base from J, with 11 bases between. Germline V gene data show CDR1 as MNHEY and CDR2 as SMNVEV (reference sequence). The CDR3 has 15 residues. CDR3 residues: CASSLRGDGQETQYF. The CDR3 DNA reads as TGTGCCAGCAGTTTAAGGGGGGACGGCCAAGAGACCCAGTACTTC.

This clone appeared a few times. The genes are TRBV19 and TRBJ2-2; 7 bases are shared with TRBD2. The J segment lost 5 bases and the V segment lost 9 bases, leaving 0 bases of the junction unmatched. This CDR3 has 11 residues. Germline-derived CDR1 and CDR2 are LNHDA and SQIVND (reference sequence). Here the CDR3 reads CASGRTGELFF. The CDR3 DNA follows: TGTGCCAGCGGGAGGACCGGGGAGCTGTTTTTT.

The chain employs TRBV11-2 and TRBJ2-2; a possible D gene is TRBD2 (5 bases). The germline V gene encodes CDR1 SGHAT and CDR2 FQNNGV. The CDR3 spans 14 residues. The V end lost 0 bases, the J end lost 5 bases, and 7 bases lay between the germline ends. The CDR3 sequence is CASSLELATGELFF. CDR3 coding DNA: TGTGCCAGCAGCTTAGAGTTAGCGACCGGGGAGCTGTTTTTT.